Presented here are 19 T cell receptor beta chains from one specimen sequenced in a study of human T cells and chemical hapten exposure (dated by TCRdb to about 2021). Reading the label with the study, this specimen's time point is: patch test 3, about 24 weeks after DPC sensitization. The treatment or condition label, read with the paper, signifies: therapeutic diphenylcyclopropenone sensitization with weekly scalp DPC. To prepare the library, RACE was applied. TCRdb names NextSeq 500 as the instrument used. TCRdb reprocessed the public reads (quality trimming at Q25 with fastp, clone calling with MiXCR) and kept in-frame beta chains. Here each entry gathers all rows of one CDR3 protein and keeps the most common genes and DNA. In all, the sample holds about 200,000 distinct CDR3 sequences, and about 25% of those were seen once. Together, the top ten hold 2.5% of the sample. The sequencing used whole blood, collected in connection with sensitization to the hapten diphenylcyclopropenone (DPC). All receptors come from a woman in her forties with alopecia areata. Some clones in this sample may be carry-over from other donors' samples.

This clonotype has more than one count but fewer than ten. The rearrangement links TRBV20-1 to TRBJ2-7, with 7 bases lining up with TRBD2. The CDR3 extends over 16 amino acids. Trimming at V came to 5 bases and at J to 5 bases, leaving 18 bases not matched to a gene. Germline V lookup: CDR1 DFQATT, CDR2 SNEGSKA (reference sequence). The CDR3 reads CSAPPAGTLAAHEQYF. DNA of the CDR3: TGCAGTGCTCCCCCGGCAGGGACGCTAGCGGCCCACGAGCAGTACTTC.

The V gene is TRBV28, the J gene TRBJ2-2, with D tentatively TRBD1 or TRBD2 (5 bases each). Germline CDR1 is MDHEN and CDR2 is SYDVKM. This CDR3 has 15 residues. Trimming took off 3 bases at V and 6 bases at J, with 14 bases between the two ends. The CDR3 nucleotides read TGTGCCAGCAGTTTGTCGGGTCTGGGGGCCGGGGAGCTGTTTTTT. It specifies CASSLSGLGAGELFF.

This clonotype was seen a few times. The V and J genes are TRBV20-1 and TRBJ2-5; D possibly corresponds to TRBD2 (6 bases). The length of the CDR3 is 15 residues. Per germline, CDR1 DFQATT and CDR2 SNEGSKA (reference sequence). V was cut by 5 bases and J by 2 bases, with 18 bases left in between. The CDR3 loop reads CSADRPASAQETQYF. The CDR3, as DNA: TGCAGTGCTGACCGGCCGGCTAGCGCTCAAGAGACCCAGTACTTC.

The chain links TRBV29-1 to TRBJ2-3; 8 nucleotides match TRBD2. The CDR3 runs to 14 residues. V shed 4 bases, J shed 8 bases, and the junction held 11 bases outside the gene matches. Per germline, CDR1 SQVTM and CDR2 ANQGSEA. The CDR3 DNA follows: TGCAGCGTTGTACGAGACGGGAGGGCCGGTACGCAGTATTTT. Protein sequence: CSVVRDGRAGTQYF.

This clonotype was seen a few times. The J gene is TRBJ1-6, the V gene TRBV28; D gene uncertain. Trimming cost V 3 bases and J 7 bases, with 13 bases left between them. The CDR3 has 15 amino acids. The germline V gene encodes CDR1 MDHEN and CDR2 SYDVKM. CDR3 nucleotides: TGTGCCAGCAGTTTGGCGGTCCTGGGGAATTCACCCCTCCACTTT. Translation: CASSLAVLGNSPLHF.

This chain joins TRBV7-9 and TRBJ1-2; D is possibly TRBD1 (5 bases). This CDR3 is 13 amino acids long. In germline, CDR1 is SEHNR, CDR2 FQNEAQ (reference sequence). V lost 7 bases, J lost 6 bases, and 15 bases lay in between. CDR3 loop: CASTGLTLNGYTF. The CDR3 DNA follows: TGTGCCAGCACAGGGTTAACACTCAATGGCTACACCTTC.

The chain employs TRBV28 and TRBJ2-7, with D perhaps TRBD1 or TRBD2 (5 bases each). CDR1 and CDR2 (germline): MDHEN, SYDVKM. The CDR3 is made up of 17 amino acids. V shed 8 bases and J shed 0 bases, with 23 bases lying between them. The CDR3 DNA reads TGTGCCAGCGGGAACCGGGAAAATACCGACAGCTCCTACGAGCAGTACTTC. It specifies CASGNRENTDSSYEQYF.

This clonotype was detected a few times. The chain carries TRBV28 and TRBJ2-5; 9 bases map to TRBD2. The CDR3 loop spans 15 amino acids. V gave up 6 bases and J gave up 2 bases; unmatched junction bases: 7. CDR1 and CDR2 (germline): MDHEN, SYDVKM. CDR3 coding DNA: TGTGCCAGCAGCACCGGGACTAGCAGACAAGAGACCCAGTACTTC. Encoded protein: CASSTGTSRQETQYF.

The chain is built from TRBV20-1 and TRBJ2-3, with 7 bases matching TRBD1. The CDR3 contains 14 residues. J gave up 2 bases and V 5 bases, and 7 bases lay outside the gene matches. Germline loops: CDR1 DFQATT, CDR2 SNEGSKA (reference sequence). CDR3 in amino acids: CSAGDSGTTDTQYF. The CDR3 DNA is TGCAGTGCTGGGGACAGCGGAACCACAGATACGCAGTATTTT.

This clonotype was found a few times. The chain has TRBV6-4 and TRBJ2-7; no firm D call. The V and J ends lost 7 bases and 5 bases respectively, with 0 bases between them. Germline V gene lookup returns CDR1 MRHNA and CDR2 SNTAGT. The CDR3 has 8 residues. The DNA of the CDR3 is TGTGCCAGCAACGAGCAGTACTTC. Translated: CASNEQYF.

The CDR3 DNA reads TGCGCCAGCAGCCAGGACAGGGGCGGAAGCGGCTACACCTTC. This translates into CASSQDRGGSGYTF. The chain carries TRBV4-3 and TRBJ1-2; 9 nucleotides match TRBD1. J was trimmed by 8 bases and V by 3 bases; bases with no gene match: 7. The germline V gene encodes CDR1 LGHNA and CDR2 YSLEER. This CDR3 region has 14 residues.

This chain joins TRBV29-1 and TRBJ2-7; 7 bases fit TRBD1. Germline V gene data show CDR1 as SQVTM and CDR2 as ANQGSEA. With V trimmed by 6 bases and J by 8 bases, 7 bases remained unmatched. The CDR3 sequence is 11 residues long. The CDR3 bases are TGCAGCGTGGACCGACAGGGAAAGCAGTACTTC. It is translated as CSVDRQGKQYF.

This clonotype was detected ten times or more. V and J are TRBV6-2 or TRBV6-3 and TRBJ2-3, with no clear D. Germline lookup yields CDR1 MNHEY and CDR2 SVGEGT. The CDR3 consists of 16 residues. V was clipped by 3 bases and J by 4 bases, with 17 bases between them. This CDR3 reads CASSYYSNSPPDTQYF. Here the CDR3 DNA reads TGTGCCAGCAGTTATTATTCGAACTCTCCTCCAGATACGCAGTATTTT.

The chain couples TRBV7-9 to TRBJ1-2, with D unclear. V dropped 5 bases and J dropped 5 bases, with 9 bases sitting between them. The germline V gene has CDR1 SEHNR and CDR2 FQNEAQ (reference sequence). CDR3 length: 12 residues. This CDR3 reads CASSPADYGYTF. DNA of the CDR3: TGTGCCAGCAGCCCAGCGGATTATGGCTACACCTTC.

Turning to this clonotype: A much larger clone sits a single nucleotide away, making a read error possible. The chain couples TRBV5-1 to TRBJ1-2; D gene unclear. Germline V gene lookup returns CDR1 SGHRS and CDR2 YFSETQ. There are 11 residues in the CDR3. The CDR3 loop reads CASSDRYGYNF. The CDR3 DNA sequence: TGCGCCAGCAGCGATAGATATGGCTACAACTTC.

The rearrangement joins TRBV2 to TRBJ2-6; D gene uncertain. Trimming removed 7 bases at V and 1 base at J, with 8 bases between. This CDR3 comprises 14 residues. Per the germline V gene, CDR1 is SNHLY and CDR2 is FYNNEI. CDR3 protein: CASKDQSGANVLTF. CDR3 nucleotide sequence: TGTGCCAGCAAAGATCAGTCTGGGGCCAACGTCCTGACTTTC.

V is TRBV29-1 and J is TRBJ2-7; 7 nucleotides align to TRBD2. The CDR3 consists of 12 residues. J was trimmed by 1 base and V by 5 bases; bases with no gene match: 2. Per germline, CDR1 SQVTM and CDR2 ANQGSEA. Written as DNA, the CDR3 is TGCAGCGTTCTAGCGGATTCCTACGAGCAGTACTTC. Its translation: CSVLADSYEQYF.

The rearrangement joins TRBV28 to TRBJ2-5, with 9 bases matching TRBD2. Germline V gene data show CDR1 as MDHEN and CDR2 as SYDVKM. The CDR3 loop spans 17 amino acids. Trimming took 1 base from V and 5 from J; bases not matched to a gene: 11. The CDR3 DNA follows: TGTGCCAGCAGTTTATATCGCGGGAGGGCCCTTGGTGAGACCCAGTACTTC. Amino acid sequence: CASSLYRGRALGETQYF.

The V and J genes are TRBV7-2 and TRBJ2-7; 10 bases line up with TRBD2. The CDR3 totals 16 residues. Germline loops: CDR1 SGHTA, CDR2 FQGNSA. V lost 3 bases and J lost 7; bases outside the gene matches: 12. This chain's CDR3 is CASSFYEREGTPEQYF. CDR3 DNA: TGTGCCAGCAGCTTTTATGAGCGGGAGGGGACCCCGGAGCAGTACTTC.